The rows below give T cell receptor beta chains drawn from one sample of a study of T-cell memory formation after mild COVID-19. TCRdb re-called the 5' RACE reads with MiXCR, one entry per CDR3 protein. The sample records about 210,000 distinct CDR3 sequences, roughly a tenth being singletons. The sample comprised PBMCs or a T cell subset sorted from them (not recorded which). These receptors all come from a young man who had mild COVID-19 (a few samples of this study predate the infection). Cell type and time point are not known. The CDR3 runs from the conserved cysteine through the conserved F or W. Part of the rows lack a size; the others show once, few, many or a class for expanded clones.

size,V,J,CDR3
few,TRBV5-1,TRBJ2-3,CASSPGGANTDTQYF
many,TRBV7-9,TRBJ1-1,CASSLKAGSTKDTEAFF
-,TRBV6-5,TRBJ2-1,CASSSRAEQFF
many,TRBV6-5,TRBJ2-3,CASRDRGLRTDTQYF
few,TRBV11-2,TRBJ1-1,CASSLAGASEAFF
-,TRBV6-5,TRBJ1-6,CASSPPGDYNSPLHF
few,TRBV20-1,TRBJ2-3,CSAPAGVTDTQYF
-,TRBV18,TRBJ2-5,CASSPSGKTQYF
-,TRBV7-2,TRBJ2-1,CASSSLPGYNEQFF
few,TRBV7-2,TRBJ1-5,CASRAGANQPQHF
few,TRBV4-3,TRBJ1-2,CASSQEARASYGYTF
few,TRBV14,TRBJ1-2,CASSQTRGYGYTF
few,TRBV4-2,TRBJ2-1,CASSPTGTGSYNEQFF
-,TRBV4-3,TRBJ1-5,CASSQDRGGFQHF
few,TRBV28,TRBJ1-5,CASRTERGQPQHF
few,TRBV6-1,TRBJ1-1,CASSEIDYSNTEAFF
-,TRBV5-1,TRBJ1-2,CASSLGTGVDGYTF
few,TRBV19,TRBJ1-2,CASSSRRGYTF
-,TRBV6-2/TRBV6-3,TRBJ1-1,CASSYSRGRTEAFF
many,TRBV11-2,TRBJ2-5,CASRTGGRETQYF
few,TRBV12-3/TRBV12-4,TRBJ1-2,CASSGRYYGYTF
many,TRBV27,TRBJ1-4,CASGTIGTATNEKLFF
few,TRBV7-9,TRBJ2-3,CASSSDGGAADTQYF
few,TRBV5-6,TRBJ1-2,CASSTTDGSYWGYTF
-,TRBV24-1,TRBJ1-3,CATSDTRGAGNTIYF
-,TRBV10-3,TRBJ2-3,CAISNYDTDTQYF
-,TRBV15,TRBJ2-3,CATSRKRALWNYTQYF
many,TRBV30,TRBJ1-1,CAWTSVAGLAFF
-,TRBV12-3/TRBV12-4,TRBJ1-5,CASSFASRNQPQHF
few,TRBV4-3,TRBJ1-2,CASSQDTSGTYGYTF
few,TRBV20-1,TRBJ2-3,CSARRSGVDTQYF